One sample yielded the 11 T cell receptor beta chains listed below, sequenced in a study of cytomegalovirus exposure and HLA in healthy donors. The PCR made use of 60 Vbeta and 13 Jbeta primers. Produced via immunoSEQ multiplex PCR; TCRdb's table is partial and in-frame only. Counted here are 170,000 or so clones, approximately 88% occurring once; the ten biggest clones make up around 0.37%. Input material: PBMCs. All receptors come from a boy aged 2-9 years in good health and CMV-seronegative.

The gene calls are TRBV4-1 and TRBJ1-2, with a possible D match to TRBD1 (6 bases). This CDR3 is 17 amino acids long. Trimming left V 4 bases short and J 0 bases short, with 18 bases between. Germline V gene data show CDR1 as MGHRA and CDR2 as YSYEKL. For the CDR3, the DNA is TGCGCCAGCAGCCTCCCCGGGAGGGGGATCTCTAACTATGGCTACACCTTC. This sequence encodes CASSLPGRGISNYGYTF.

Notes on this clone: Distinct nucleotide sequences in the sample also encode this CDR3. The CDR3 reads CASSSGTSGREQYF. CDR3 nucleotide sequence: TGTGCCAGCAGTTCCGGGACTAGCGGGAGGGAGCAGTACTTC. The chain has TRBV6-5 and TRBJ2-7, with TRBD2 identical over 15 bases. V lost 4 bases, J lost 7 bases, and 2 bases stayed unmatched. This CDR3 spans 14 amino acids. Germline values: CDR1 MNHEY, CDR2 SVGAGI.

V and J are TRBV2 and TRBJ2-5; D remains ambiguous. The CDR3 extends over 11 amino acids. Germline V lookup: CDR1 SNHLY, CDR2 FYNNEI. V was trimmed by 2 bases and J by 5 bases, leaving 3 bases between them. The CDR3 region has the DNA TGTGCCAGCAGTGAACAGGAGACCCAGTACTTC. This translates into CASSEQETQYF. Filled out from reference TRBV2 and TRBJ2-5, the complete variable domain reads EPEVTQTPSHQVTQMGQEVILRCVPISNHLYFYWYRQILGQKVEFLVSFYNNEISEKSEIFDDQFSVERPDGSNFTLKIRSTKLEDSAMYFCASSEQETQYFGPGTRLLVL.

This chain connects TRBV19 to TRBJ2-6; TRBD1 is a possible D gene (5 bases). V lost 5 bases and J lost 1, with 9 bases in between. The CDR3 runs 15 residues. Germline lookup yields CDR1 LNHDA and CDR2 SQIVND (reference sequence). CDR3: CASSVQVSGANVLTF. The CDR3 nucleotides read TGTGCCAGTAGTGTACAGGTGTCTGGGGCCAACGTCCTGACTTTC.

This clone was seen more than once but under ten times. The J gene is TRBJ1-5, the V gene TRBV5-8, with 8 bases lining up with TRBD1. Germline loops: CDR1 SGHTS, CDR2 YDEGEE. The CDR3 loop spans 16 amino acids. J lost 0 bases, V lost 4 bases, and 6 bases had no gene match. CDR3 coding DNA: TGTGCCAGCAGCCCACGGACAGGGAATAGCAATCAGCCCCAGCATTTT. Protein sequence: CASSPRTGNSNQPQHF.

The chain carries TRBV6-6 and TRBJ1-2, with TRBD1 matching 7 bases. The CDR3 has 16 amino acids. Germline V lookup: CDR1 MNHNY, CDR2 SVGAGI (reference sequence). V was clipped by 6 bases and J by 2 bases; unmatched bases: 12. As DNA, the CDR3 is TGTGCCAGCAGGCCACGAAGGGACAGAGAGAACTATGGCTACACCTTC. It codes for CASRPRRDRENYGYTF.

Here the CDR3 DNA reads TGTGCCAGCAGCTGGACTAGCGGGAGGGAAGAGACCCAGTACTTC. Its translation: CASSWTSGREETQYF. The chain combines TRBV7-2 with TRBJ2-5, with 15 bases identical to TRBD2. Trimming removed 4 bases from V and 3 bases from J; junction bases left unmatched: 0. The CDR3 has 15 amino acids. Germline assignment: CDR1 SGHTA and CDR2 FQGNSA.

A single count supports this clone. The chain couples TRBV6-1 to TRBJ2-1; D is undetermined. Between the trimmed V and J ends, which lost 0 bases and 4 bases, there was a span of 13 bases. Germline V lookup: CDR1 MNHNS, CDR2 SASEGT. The CDR3 totals 16 residues. The CDR3 coding sequence is TGTGCCAGCAGTGAAGCGAGCTTAGCTTCGTACAATGAGCAGTTCTTC. Residues: CASSEASLASYNEQFF.

This sequence joins TRBV5-4 and TRBJ1-1, with TRBD1 as a possible D gene (6 bases). The CDR3 length is 15 residues. Looked up from germline, CDR1 is SGHNT and CDR2 is YYREEE (reference sequence). The V end was cut by 4 bases, the J end by 6 bases, with 19 bases between. The CDR3 here is CASSRNRDRVAEAFF. CDR3 nucleotides: TGTGCCAGCAGCCGTAACAGGGATAGGGTGGCTGAAGCTTTCTTT. The full variable domain, in which reference TRBV5-4 and TRBJ1-1 provide the parts outside the CDR3, is ETGVTQSPTHLIKTRGQQVTLRCSSQSGHNTVSWYQQALGQGPQFIFQYYREEENGRGNFPPRFSGLQFPNYSSELNVNALELDDSALYLCASSRNRDRVAEAFFGQGTRLTVV.

The genes are TRBV5-1 and TRBJ2-6; perhaps TRBD1 as D (6 bases). The CDR3 consists of 18 residues. Germline values: CDR1 SGHRS, CDR2 YFSETQ. The V end was cut by 7 bases, the J end by 1 base, with 21 bases between. The CDR3 reads CASCLYWTDKSGANVLTF. The CDR3 coding sequence is TGCGCCAGCTGTCTCTATTGGACAGATAAATCTGGGGCCAACGTCCTGACTTTC.

This chain connects TRBV27 to TRBJ2-3, with a weak D call TRBD2 (6 bases). This CDR3 spans 15 amino acids. CDR1 and CDR2 from the germline V gene are MNHEY and SMNVEV (reference sequence). The V end was cut by 4 bases, the J end by 5 bases, with 16 bases between. The DNA of the CDR3 is TGTGCCAGCAGTTGGGGGGAGATGGACCGAGATACGCAGTATTTT. It specifies CASSWGEMDRDTQYF.